This T cell receptor beta chain came from a study of T cell changes during pregnancy in multiple sclerosis. Per germline, CDR1 SGHRS and CDR2 YFSETQ. Trimming stripped 0 bases from V and 0 bases from J, with 7 bases between. This CDR3 comprises 14 residues. Produced via immunoSEQ multiplex PCR; TCRdb's table is partial and in-frame only. The data hold about 53,000 clones, with about 90% observed a single time. This receptor was obtained from a female donor with multiple sclerosis, enrolled in a pregnancy study. Sequences were derived from CD4+ T cells from peripheral blood mononuclear cells, sampled in the third trimester of pregnancy. The chain employs TRBV5-1 and TRBJ2-7, with D possibly being TRBD1 (5 bases). CDR3 in amino acids: CASSLVGDSYEQYF. CDR3 DNA: TGCGCCAGCAGCTTGGTAGGGGACTCCTACGAGCAGTACTTC.